This T cell receptor beta chain was sequenced in a study of T cell repertoires in cytomegalovirus infection. TCRdb reanalysed the reads using MiXCR and keeps one entry per CDR3 protein. This sample has about 600,000 distinct CDR3 sequences; approximately 24% occur once, and the top ten carry approximately 8%. General study findings and limits: Ex vivo, HLA-C-restricted CMV-specific TCR beta clonotypes prevailed over the rest of the response.

This clonotype was detected a few times. Its antigen is as yet unknown. The length of the CDR3 is 13 residues. Germline V gene data show CDR1 as DFQATT and CDR2 as SNEGSKA (reference sequence). V lost 5 bases to trimming and J lost 1 base, with 9 bases between them. The specimen sequenced was CD8+ T cells from PBMCs. The origin of this receptor is a human donor in good health (CMV status not recorded). Some clones in this sample may be carry-over from other donors' samples. The J gene is TRBJ2-4, the V gene TRBV20-1; D remains ambiguous. The CDR3 DNA reads as TGCAGTGCTTTACCACGGGCCAAAAACATTCAGTACTTC. Its protein product is CSALPRAKNIQYF.